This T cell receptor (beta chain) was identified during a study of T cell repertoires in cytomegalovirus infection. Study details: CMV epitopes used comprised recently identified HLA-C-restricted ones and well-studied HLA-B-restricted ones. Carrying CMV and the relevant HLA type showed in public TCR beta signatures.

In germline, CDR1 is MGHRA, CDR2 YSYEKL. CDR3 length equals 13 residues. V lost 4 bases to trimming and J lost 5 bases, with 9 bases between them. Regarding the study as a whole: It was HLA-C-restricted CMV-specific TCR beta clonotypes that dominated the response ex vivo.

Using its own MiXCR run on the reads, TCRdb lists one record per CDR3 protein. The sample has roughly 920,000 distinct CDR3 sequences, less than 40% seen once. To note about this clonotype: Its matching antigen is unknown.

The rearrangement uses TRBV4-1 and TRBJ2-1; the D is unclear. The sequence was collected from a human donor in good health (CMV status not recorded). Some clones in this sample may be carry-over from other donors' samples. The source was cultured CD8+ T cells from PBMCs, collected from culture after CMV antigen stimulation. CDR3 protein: CASSRTINNEQFF. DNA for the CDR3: TGCGCCAGCAGCCGGACGATTAACAATGAGCAGTTCTTC.